One sample yielded the 30 T cell receptor beta chains listed below, sequenced in a study of shared clonotypes between healthy human individuals. Only in-frame clones appear in the TCRdb table, and some are missing; sequencing was by immunoSEQ multiplex PCR. The sample has about 520,000 clones, around 73% seen once. Sequencing was performed on PBMCs. Receptors originate from a middle-aged woman in good health. Some clones in this sample may be carry-over from other donors' samples.

This clone was observed a handful of times. CDR3 in DNA: TGTGCCAGCAGCGTTAACAGGGCGGGGGAGCTGTTTTTT. This translates into CASSVNRAGELFF. This chain connects TRBV7-2 to TRBJ2-2; D possibly corresponds to TRBD1 (6 bases). This CDR3 has 13 residues. V shed 5 bases and J shed 8 bases, with 12 bases lying between them. Germline CDR1 and CDR2: SGHTA and FQGNSA.

CDR3: CASTSSVYEQYF. CDR3 in DNA: TGTGCCAGCACCTCTAGCGTCTACGAGCAGTACTTC. This sequence joins TRBV6-5 and TRBJ2-7; maybe TRBD2 (6 bases). V was pared by 7 bases and J by 3 bases, with 10 bases between. The germline V gene encodes CDR1 MNHEY and CDR2 SVGAGI. The CDR3 runs 12 residues.

This clone has just one count. The chain employs TRBV7-8 and TRBJ1-1; D is perhaps TRBD1 (5 bases). V shed 5 bases and J shed 0 bases, with 10 bases lying between them. Germline CDR1 and CDR2: SGHVS and FQNEAQ. The CDR3 is 14 residues long. The CDR3 coding sequence is TGTGCCAGCAGCCTAGGGACTGTGAACACTGAAGCTTTCTTT. It yields the protein CASSLGTVNTEAFF.

The chain combines TRBV18 with TRBJ1-4; 10 positions match TRBD1. Germline CDR1 and CDR2: KGHSH and LQKENI. The CDR3 has 14 residues. With V trimmed by 3 bases and J by 6 bases, 1 base remained unmatched. CDR3: CASSPDRGHEKLFF. As DNA, the CDR3 is TGTGCCAGCTCACCCGACAGGGGGCATGAAAAACTGTTTTTT.

The V and J genes are TRBV29-1 and TRBJ2-5; 8 bases line up with TRBD1. The J call is doubtful: the DNA matches TRBJ2-7 better. The CDR3 covers 13 residues. Germline V CDR1 and CDR2: SQVTM, ANQGSEA. CDR3 sequence: CSVAWTGNYEQYF. CDR3 bases: TGCAGCGTGGCCTGGACAGGGAACTACGAGCAGTACTTC.

The sample holds a few counts of this clone. This chain connects TRBV6-1 to TRBJ2-7, with 9 bases that match TRBD2. Germline V lookup: CDR1 MNHNS, CDR2 SASEGT. V lost 4 bases to trimming and J lost 4 bases; unmatched junction nucleotides: 5. The CDR3 has 14 amino acids. CDR3 bases: TGTGCCAGCAGTGTGCGGGAGGGCCCTTACGAGCAGTACTTC. Translation: CASSVREGPYEQYF.

The V gene is TRBV28, the J gene TRBJ2-1, with 9 bases matching TRBD1. Per the germline V gene, CDR1 is MDHEN and CDR2 is SYDVKM. The CDR3 runs to 15 residues. V trimming: 6 bases; J trimming: 6 bases; junction bases outside the gene matches: 9. This CDR3 is CASRSGQGYINEQFF. The CDR3 DNA follows: TGTGCCAGCAGATCTGGACAGGGGTACATCAATGAGCAGTTCTTC.

This chain joins TRBV5-4 and TRBJ2-7; 11 bases agree with TRBD2. CDR3 length equals 15 residues. CDR1 and CDR2 (germline): SGHNT, YYREEE (reference sequence). The V segment lost 4 bases and the J segment 0 bases; nucleotides outside the gene matches: 3. CDR3 sequence (DNA): TGTGCCAGCAGCCAGACTAGCGGGGCCTCCTACGAGCAGTACTTC. Protein: CASSQTSGASYEQYF.

The rearrangement links TRBV7-9 to TRBJ2-7; no definite D call. Germline V gives CDR1 SEHNR, CDR2 FQNEAQ (reference sequence). The CDR3 is 13 residues long. Trimming cost V 4 bases and J 5 bases, with 12 bases left between them. The CDR3 reads CASSSGRLDEQYF. CDR3 coding DNA: TGTGCCAGCAGCTCCGGACGATTGGACGAGCAGTACTTC.

The V call is TRBV15, the J call TRBJ2-5, with D possibly TRBD2 on 6 matching bases. Germline V gene data show CDR1 as LNHNV and CDR2 as YYDKDF (reference sequence). This CDR3 has 15 amino acids. V was pared by 3 bases and J by 0 bases, with 11 bases between. This CDR3 reads CATSSLEGYQETQYF. The CDR3 DNA follows: TGTGCCACCAGCAGTCTGGAGGGGTACCAAGAGACCCAGTACTTC.

The chain employs TRBV5-1 and TRBJ2-7; 8 bases fit TRBD2. With 2 bases clipped from V and 3 bases from J, the junction kept 7 bases outside the gene matches. Germline values: CDR1 SGHRS, CDR2 YFSETQ. This CDR3 has 15 residues. CDR3 nucleotides: TGCGCCAGCAGCTTTCGGGCAGGGACTAGCTACGAGCAGTACTTC. It translates to CASSFRAGTSYEQYF.

The chain is built from TRBV19 and TRBJ2-7, with a weak D call TRBD2 (5 bases). V gave up 3 bases and J gave up 0 bases, with 12 bases separating them. This CDR3 is 15 amino acids long. The germline V gene has CDR1 LNHDA and CDR2 SQIVND (reference sequence). CDR3 amino acids: CASSMSGGLSYEQYF. CDR3 nucleotides: TGTGCCAGTAGTATGAGCGGCGGCCTCTCCTACGAGCAGTACTTC.

This chain uses TRBV5-1 with TRBJ1-2; D call uncertain. Deletions cut 0 bases from V and 1 base from J, with 7 bases between. This CDR3 region has 14 residues. CDR1 is SGHRS, CDR2 YFSETQ, per germline. The CDR3 sequence is CASSLGVLNYGYTF. CDR3 nucleotides: TGCGCCAGCAGCTTGGGAGTGCTTAACTATGGCTACACCTTC.

J is TRBJ2-1 and V is TRBV5-4, with 10 bases fitting TRBD2. The CDR3 is made up of 16 amino acids. The V gene's germline CDR1 is SGHNT and CDR2 YYREEE (reference sequence). V trimming: 4 bases; J trimming: 7 bases; junction bases outside the gene matches: 11. The CDR3 nucleotides are TGTGCCAGCAGCCCCTCCGGAGCGGGAGGGCTAAATGAGCAGTTCTTC. This translates into CASSPSGAGGLNEQFF.

CDR3 in amino acids: CASSLYGDTQYF. The CDR3 bases are TGTGCCAGCAGTTTATACGGAGATACGCAGTATTTT. The chain combines TRBV27 with TRBJ2-3; D ambiguous. Trimming pared 1 base from V and 5 bases from J, leaving 4 bases between. The CDR3 is 12 amino acids. In germline, CDR1 is MNHEY, CDR2 SMNVEV (reference sequence).

This chain uses TRBV9 with TRBJ2-6; the D gene could be TRBD1 or TRBD2 (6 bases each). With 8 bases removed from V and 4 bases from J, the gap between germline ends came to 10 bases. Germline V gene sequence: CDR1 SGDLS, CDR2 YYNGEE. CDR3 length: 13 amino acids. CDR3 DNA sequence: TGTGCCAGGGAGGGGACAGGGGCCAACGTCCTGACTTTC. Protein: CAREGTGANVLTF.

The sample holds a few counts of this clone. The chain has TRBV5-1 and TRBJ1-1; tentative D call: TRBD1 (5 bases). Looked up from germline, CDR1 is SGHRS and CDR2 is YFSETQ. This CDR3 has 15 residues. Trimming removed 0 bases from V and 1 base from J, with 10 bases in between. For the CDR3, the DNA is TGCGCCAGCAGCTTGGTACCGGACAAGAACACTGAAGCTTTCTTT. This encodes CASSLVPDKNTEAFF.

This chain joins TRBV4-2 and TRBJ2-5; D might be TRBD2 (5 bases). The better agreement between TRBJ2-7 and the DNA end casts doubt on the J call. The V gene's germline CDR1 is LGHNA and CDR2 YNFKEQ. CDR3 length: 17 amino acids. The CDR3, as DNA: TGTGCCAGCAGCCAAGATAATCTTCCTACTAGCTCCTACGAGCAGTACTTC. Protein sequence: CASSQDNLPTSSYEQYF.

The gene calls are TRBV7-3 and TRBJ2-2; D might be TRBD1 or TRBD2, each matching 6 bases. The germline V and J ends were trimmed by 3 bases and 1 base, with 12 bases remaining between them. Germline lookup yields CDR1 SGHTA and CDR2 FQGTGA. The CDR3 covers 16 residues. CDR3 DNA: TGTGCCAGCAGCTTTTGGGGGGCGCGGAACACCGGGGAGCTGTTTTTT. This sequence encodes CASSFWGARNTGELFF.

Concerning this clone itself: Other nucleotide sequences in the sample specify the same CDR3. This chain links TRBV6-5 with TRBJ2-1; D gene uncertain. V shed 6 bases and J shed 5 bases, with 17 bases lying between them. There are 15 residues in the CDR3. Per germline, CDR1 MNHEY and CDR2 SVGAGI. CDR3 in DNA: TGTGCCAGCAGCCTACCACTTCGGGTCCACAATGAGCAGTTCTTC. It encodes CASSLPLRVHNEQFF.

This chain connects TRBV10-3 to TRBJ1-1, with D possibly matching TRBD1 (6 bases). Germline CDR1 ENHRY, CDR2 SYGVKD. CDR3 length equals 13 residues. V lost 7 bases, J lost 4 bases, and 13 bases lay in between. The CDR3 region has the DNA TGTGCCATCACCCAAAGCAGGGGCACTGAAGCTTTCTTT. Protein sequence: CAITQSRGTEAFF.

This chain connects TRBV27 to TRBJ1-1, with D unresolved. The CDR3 covers 13 residues. The ends were cut back, 7 bases at V and 0 bases at J, with 9 bases in the middle. CDR1 and CDR2 (germline): MNHEY, SMNVEV (reference sequence). The CDR3 region is CASTPGLNTEAFF. CDR3 DNA sequence: TGTGCCAGCACCCCAGGACTGAACACTGAAGCTTTCTTT.

Concerning this clone: An end of the junction does not agree with germline; a read error may underlie this. The sample contains more than one DNA sequence encoding this CDR3. V usage is TRBV27 and J usage is TRBJ1-5; D is uncertain. CDR3 length: 15 residues. Germline assignment: CDR1 MNHEY and CDR2 SMNVEV (reference sequence). The CDR3 region is CASSLWGYSNQPQHF. DNA for the CDR3: TGCGCCAGCAGTTTATGGGGTTATAGCAATCAGCCCCAGCATTTT.

This clone was seen more than once but under ten times. The CDR3 DNA reads as TGCGCCAGCAGCTTGGGAACGGTGCCGGGGACTGAAGCTTTCTTT. As protein: CASSLGTVPGTEAFF. The rearrangement links TRBV5-1 to TRBJ1-1; D uncertain. Germline CDR1 is SGHRS and CDR2 is YFSETQ. CDR3 length: 15 residues. The V gene lost 0 bases and the J gene lost 5 bases, with 14 bases spanning the gap. Together with reference TRBV5-1 and TRBJ1-1, the CDR3 gives the full variable domain: KAGVTQTPRYLIKTRGQQVTLSCSPISGHRSVSWYQQTPGQGLQFLFEYFSETQRNKGNFPGRFSGRQFSNSRSEMNVSTLELGDSALYLCASSLGTVPGTEAFFGQGTRLTVV.

This clone was recorded a few times. The chain employs TRBV7-7 and TRBJ2-5; D gene unclear. Germline V gives CDR1 SSHAT, CDR2 FNYEAQ (reference sequence). V shed 4 bases and J shed 1 base, with 10 bases lying between them. The CDR3 has 14 residues. The CDR3 loop is CASSSSFSQETQYF. CDR3 in DNA: TGTGCCAGCAGCTCATCTTTCTCCCAAGAGACCCAGTACTTC.

The chain has TRBV27 and TRBJ2-5; D gene unclear. Germline V lookup: CDR1 MNHEY, CDR2 SMNVEV (reference sequence). V was pared by 5 bases and J by 5 bases, with 15 bases between. This CDR3 comprises 14 residues. CDR3 protein: CASSRSGPRETQYF. As DNA, the CDR3 is TGTGCCAGCAGTAGGTCAGGACCCAGGGAGACCCAGTACTTC.

This sequence joins TRBV12-5 and TRBJ2-7; no reliable D call. Trimming cost V 7 bases and J 2 bases, with 15 bases left between them. The CDR3 contains 14 residues. Germline V gives CDR1 LGHNT, CDR2 FRNRAP. DNA of the CDR3: TGTGCTAGTGCGGTGGCAGGTTGGCCCTACGAGCAGTACTTC. Encoded protein: CASAVAGWPYEQYF.

The V call is TRBV7-8, the J call TRBJ1-1; D is perhaps TRBD1 (5 bases). Trimming left V 1 base short and J 0 bases short, with 12 bases between. Germline values: CDR1 SGHVS, CDR2 FQNEAQ. This CDR3 contains 16 residues. CDR3 sequence: CASSLGPGWVNTEAFF. The DNA for the CDR3 is TGTGCCAGCAGCTTAGGTCCAGGGTGGGTGAACACTGAAGCTTTCTTT.

V gene TRBV6-1 combines with J gene TRBJ2-3, with D perhaps TRBD1 (5 bases). Per germline, CDR1 MNHNS and CDR2 SASEGT. The CDR3 covers 12 residues. Trimming removed 6 bases from V and 6 bases from J, with 10 bases in between. CDR3 sequence (DNA): TGTGCCAGCAGCCCCAACAGGGATACGCAGTATTTT. This encodes CASSPNRDTQYF.

The rearrangement uses TRBV30 and TRBJ2-7; D is perhaps TRBD1 or TRBD2 (5 bases each). This CDR3 comprises 12 residues. Trimming left V 2 bases short and J 2 bases short, with 7 bases between. Germline V CDR1 and CDR2: GTSNPN, SVGIG (reference sequence). CDR3 sequence (DNA): TGTGCCTGGAGTCAGGGACCCTACGAGCAGTACTTC. It is translated as CAWSQGPYEQYF.